Listed below are T cell receptor beta chains from one sample, sequenced in a study of tumor-infiltrating lymphocytes in oesophageal squamous cell carcinoma. TCRdb called the PCR reads again in MiXCR, with one record for every CDR3 protein. This sample yields some 15,000 distinct CDR3 sequences, of which 58% are seen a single time; around a third belongs to the top ten. Sequenced: esophageal tumor tissue. The receptors come from a female donor with esophageal squamous cell carcinoma. CDR3s include the opening cysteine and the closing phenylalanine or tryptophan. The D gene is left open where the match is weak. Clone sizes are given selectively: once, few, many, or a class where the clone is expanded.

J gene: TRBJ2-3
clone size: NA
V gene: TRBV13
D gene: NA
CDR3 protein: CASSLGRVTGELYF
CDR3 DNA: TGTGCCAGCAGCTTAGGCAGGGTTACCGGGGAGCTGTATTTT

J gene: TRBJ2-7
clone size: many
V gene: TRBV7-2
D gene: TRBD1
CDR3 protein: CASSTDRQSYEQYF
CDR3 DNA: TGTGCCAGCAGCACGGACAGGCAATCCTACGAGCAGTACTTC

J gene: TRBJ1-6
clone size: NA
V gene: TRBV7-8
D gene: TRBD1
CDR3 protein: CASSSTGQYSPLHF
CDR3 DNA: TGTGCCAGCAGTTCGACAGGGCAGTATTCACCCCTCCACTTT

J gene: TRBJ2-7
clone size: NA
V gene: TRBV7-2
D gene: NA
CDR3 protein: CASSLQGFSYEQYF
CDR3 DNA: TGTGCCAGCAGCTTGCAGGGTTTTTCCTACGAGCAGTACTTC

J gene: TRBJ2-5
clone size: NA
V gene: TRBV18
D gene: TRBD2
CDR3 protein: CASSPPRLARETQYF
CDR3 DNA: TGTGCCAGCTCACCACCGAGACTAGCAAGAGAGACCCAGTACTTC

J gene: TRBJ2-7
clone size: many
V gene: TRBV6-4
D gene: NA
CDR3 protein: CASSGPHEQYF
CDR3 DNA: TGTGCCAGCAGTGGGCCTCACGAGCAGTACTTC

J gene: TRBJ2-1
clone size: NA
V gene: TRBV7-2
D gene: NA
CDR3 protein: CASSLMGEQFF
CDR3 DNA: TGTGCCAGCAGCTTAATGGGGGAGCAGTTCTTC

J gene: TRBJ1-1
clone size: few
V gene: TRBV7-8
D gene: NA
CDR3 protein: CASSLGSRGRDTEAFF
CDR3 DNA: TGTGCCAGCAGCTTAGGTTCGAGGGGTAGGGACACTGAAGCTTTCTTT

J gene: TRBJ1-2
clone size: NA
V gene: TRBV7-1
D gene: NA
CDR3 protein: CASRRDYGYTF
CDR3 DNA: TGTGCCAGCAGGCGCGACTATGGCTACACCTTC

J gene: TRBJ2-5
clone size: NA
V gene: TRBV6-6
D gene: TRBD2
CDR3 protein: CASRGLAQETQYF
CDR3 DNA: TGTGCCAGCAGAGGACTAGCCCAAGAGACCCAGTACTTC

J gene: TRBJ2-7
clone size: NA
V gene: TRBV7-6
D gene: TRBD1
CDR3 protein: CASSRDRESEQYF
CDR3 DNA: TGTGCCAGCAGCCGGGACAGGGAGTCCGAGCAGTACTTC

J gene: TRBJ1-2
clone size: many
V gene: TRBV7-9
D gene: TRBD1
CDR3 protein: CASSLDGTVYGYTF
CDR3 DNA: TGTGCCAGCAGCTTAGACGGGACAGTGTATGGCTACACCTTC

J gene: TRBJ2-1
clone size: NA
V gene: TRBV10-3
D gene: TRBD2
CDR3 protein: CAIRIDSGAYNEQFF
CDR3 DNA: TGTGCCATCAGAATCGATAGCGGGGCCTACAATGAGCAGTTCTTC

J gene: TRBJ2-6
clone size: NA
V gene: TRBV11-2
D gene: NA
CDR3 protein: CASSIGQGNSPLHF
CDR3 DNA: TGTGCCAGCAGCATAGGGCAGGGCAATTCACCCCTCCACTTC

J gene: TRBJ2-7
clone size: medium-sized
V gene: TRBV10-2
D gene: TRBD2
CDR3 protein: CASKQAGAMWEQYF
CDR3 DNA: TGCGCCAGCAAGCAAGCGGGAGCAATGTGGGAGCAGTACTTC

J gene: TRBJ2-5
clone size: once
V gene: TRBV7-8
D gene: TRBD1
CDR3 protein: CASSSRTGAETQYF
CDR3 DNA: TGTGCCAGCAGCTCCCGGACAGGGGCGGAGACCCAGTACTTC

J gene: TRBJ1-6
clone size: many
V gene: TRBV5-5
D gene: NA
CDR3 protein: CASSLGASPLHF
CDR3 DNA: TGTGCCAGCAGCTTGGGAGCCTCACCCCTCCACTTT

J gene: TRBJ2-7
clone size: NA
V gene: TRBV12-3/TRBV12-4
D gene: NA
CDR3 protein: CASSFNRGGEQYF
CDR3 DNA: TGTGCCAGCAGTTTCAACAGGGGAGGGGAGCAGTACTTC

J gene: TRBJ2-5
clone size: NA
V gene: TRBV5-1
D gene: TRBD2
CDR3 protein: CASSLGLAGGQETQYF
CDR3 DNA: TGCGCCAGCAGCTTGGGACTAGCGGGAGGGCAAGAGACCCAGTACTTC

J gene: TRBJ2-7
clone size: NA
V gene: TRBV6-1
D gene: NA
CDR3 protein: CASRKRDGYEQYF
CDR3 DNA: TGTGCCAGCAGAAAACGGGACGGCTACGAGCAGTACTTC

J gene: TRBJ1-1
clone size: NA
V gene: TRBV15
D gene: NA
CDR3 protein: CATSREKSPLHF
CDR3 DNA: TGTGCCACCAGCAGAGAAAAATCACCCCTCCACTTC

J gene: TRBJ2-7
clone size: NA
V gene: TRBV12-3/TRBV12-4
D gene: NA
CDR3 protein: CASNPASDTQYF
CDR3 DNA: TGTGCCAGCAACCCAGCATCAGATACGCAGTACTTC

J gene: TRBJ2-5
clone size: NA
V gene: TRBV7-2
D gene: TRBD2
CDR3 protein: CASSSSGRGETQYF
CDR3 DNA: TGTGCCAGCAGCTCGAGCGGGAGAGGTGAGACCCAGTACTTC

J gene: TRBJ2-7
clone size: NA
V gene: TRBV7-6
D gene: NA
CDR3 protein: CAGSPGTTYEQYF
CDR3 DNA: TGTGCCGGCAGCCCCGGGACCACCTACGAGCAGTACTTC

J gene: TRBJ2-1
clone size: NA
V gene: TRBV5-1
D gene: NA
CDR3 protein: CASSLDGVSYNEQFF
CDR3 DNA: TGCGCCAGCAGCTTGGATGGAGTCTCCTACAATGAGCAGTTCTTC

J gene: TRBJ2-3
clone size: NA
V gene: TRBV7-6
D gene: NA
CDR3 protein: CASSFRPQDTQYF
CDR3 DNA: TGTGCCAGCAGCTTCCGACCCCAAGATACGCAGTATTTT

J gene: TRBJ2-2
clone size: NA
V gene: TRBV7-2
D gene: NA
CDR3 protein: CASSLSGQSTNTGELFF
CDR3 DNA: TGTGCCAGCAGCTTGTCCGGACAGAGTACGAACACCGGGGAGCTGTTTTTT

J gene: TRBJ2-1
clone size: NA
V gene: TRBV6-1
D gene: NA
CDR3 protein: CASSYWGSNEQFF
CDR3 DNA: TGTGCCAGCAGTTATTGGGGGAGCAATGAGCAGTTCTTC

J gene: TRBJ2-7
clone size: NA
V gene: TRBV7-8
D gene: NA
CDR3 protein: CASSLPGVTYEQYF
CDR3 DNA: TGTGCCAGCAGCTTACCAGGGGTAACCTACGAGCAGTACTTC

J gene: TRBJ2-7
clone size: NA
V gene: TRBV28
D gene: TRBD2
CDR3 protein: CASSTSYLAGEYEQYF
CDR3 DNA: TGTGCCAGCAGTACTTCCTACCTAGCGGGAGAATACGAGCAGTACTTC

J gene: TRBJ2-3
clone size: NA
V gene: TRBV7-9
D gene: TRBD2
CDR3 protein: CASSYKTGSGRASDTQYF
CDR3 DNA: TGTGCCAGCAGCTACAAAACGGGTAGCGGGAGGGCGTCAGATACGCAGTATTTT

J gene: TRBJ2-5
clone size: NA
V gene: TRBV6-5
D gene: NA
CDR3 protein: CASSYGQETQYF
CDR3 DNA: TGTGCCAGCAGTTACGGACAAGAGACCCAGTACTTC

J gene: TRBJ2-5
clone size: NA
V gene: TRBV7-4
D gene: NA
CDR3 protein: CASSKLVRAQETQYF
CDR3 DNA: TGTGCCAGCAGCAAGCTGGTGCGCGCACAAGAGACCCAGTACTTC

J gene: TRBJ2-3
clone size: few
V gene: TRBV7-2
D gene: NA
CDR3 protein: CASSAVLVSTDTQYF
CDR3 DNA: TGTGCCAGCAGCGCGGTTCTGGTGAGCACAGATACGCAGTATTTT

J gene: TRBJ2-6
clone size: NA
V gene: TRBV6-4
D gene: NA
CDR3 protein: CASSYARGAGANVLTF
CDR3 DNA: TGTGCCAGCAGTTACGCGCGGGGCGCTGGGGCCAACGTCCTGACTTTC

J gene: TRBJ1-4
clone size: NA
V gene: TRBV12-3/TRBV12-4
D gene: NA
CDR3 protein: CASSWGRELATNEKLFF
CDR3 DNA: TGTGCCAGCAGTTGGGGCAGGGAACTTGCAACTAATGAAAAACTGTTTTTT

J gene: TRBJ2-1
clone size: NA
V gene: TRBV7-4
D gene: NA
CDR3 protein: CASSLRRAEGDEQFF
CDR3 DNA: TGTGCCAGCAGCTTACGCCGCGCGGAAGGGGATGAGCAGTTCTTC

J gene: TRBJ2-2
clone size: NA
V gene: TRBV7-6
D gene: NA
CDR3 protein: CASSLGTKTGELFF
CDR3 DNA: TGTGCCAGCAGCTTAGGGACGAAAACCGGGGAGCTGTTTTTT

J gene: TRBJ2-7
clone size: few
V gene: TRBV7-4
D gene: TRBD2
CDR3 protein: CASSLDLAVHYEQYF
CDR3 DNA: TGTGCCAGCAGCTTAGATCTAGCGGTTCACTACGAGCAGTACTTC

J gene: TRBJ2-3
clone size: NA
V gene: TRBV7-2
D gene: TRBD2
CDR3 protein: CASSSTSGPQGTQYF
CDR3 DNA: TGTGCCAGCAGCTCCACTAGCGGACCTCAGGGTACGCAGTATTTT

J gene: TRBJ2-1
clone size: NA
V gene: TRBV7-2
D gene: TRBD1
CDR3 protein: CASSFAGTDNSPLHF
CDR3 DNA: TGTGCCAGCAGCTTCGCCGGGACAGATAATTCACCCCTCCACTTC

J gene: TRBJ2-3
clone size: few
V gene: TRBV7-6
D gene: NA
CDR3 protein: CASSSGFTDTQYF
CDR3 DNA: TGTGCCAGCAGCTCAGGGTTCACAGATACGCAGTATTTT

J gene: TRBJ1-1
clone size: NA
V gene: TRBV7-2
D gene: NA
CDR3 protein: CASSLVLGESTEAFF
CDR3 DNA: TGTGCCAGCAGCTTAGTGCTGGGGGAGAGCACTGAAGCTTTCTTT

J gene: TRBJ2-7
clone size: NA
V gene: TRBV6-6
D gene: TRBD1
CDR3 protein: CASSHAQGAYEQYF
CDR3 DNA: TGTGCCAGCAGCCACGCACAGGGGGCCTACGAGCAGTACTTC

J gene: TRBJ2-1
clone size: once
V gene: TRBV7-2
D gene: TRBD2
CDR3 protein: CASSIGLANEQFF
CDR3 DNA: TGTGCCAGCAGCATCGGACTAGCGAATGAGCAGTTCTTC

J gene: TRBJ2-3
clone size: few
V gene: TRBV27
D gene: TRBD1
CDR3 protein: CASSLFEPGQGAIDTQYF
CDR3 DNA: TGTGCCAGCAGTTTATTCGAACCGGGACAGGGGGCAATAGATACGCAGTATTTT